Below, one TCR beta chain is given with its context. This record comes from a study of cytomegalovirus exposure and HLA in healthy donors. 60 Vbeta and 13 Jbeta primers were used in PCR. Repertoires were generated with immunoSEQ multiplex PCR, while TCRdb's copy carries only in-frame clones and drops some. This table holds around 100,000 clones, around 80% found once. The TCR comes from a woman in her late teens or twenties in good health and CMV-seropositive. Sequenced material: PBMCs.

CDR3 in amino acids: CASSRQGANTEAFF. The CDR3 bases are TGTGCCAGTAGTAGACAGGGGGCAAACACTGAAGCTTTCTTT. This chain links TRBV19 with TRBJ1-1; 10 nucleotides agree with TRBD1. Germline assignment: CDR1 LNHDA and CDR2 SQIVND (reference sequence). The CDR3 has 14 amino acids. V dropped 4 bases and J dropped 2; count of bases not matched to a gene: 1.